These 23 T cell receptor beta chains were sequenced from one sample in a study of T cells in localized non-small cell lung cancer (dated by TCRdb to 2018 to 2021). Libraries were made using the immunoSEQ multiplex PCR assay. TCRdb provides this immuneACCESS table in a form limited to in-frame rearrangements. Some clones are lacking; in checked studies, under half of them reflect an unresolved V gene, and why the rest are absent is not known. Within this sample are 70,000 or so clones, with approximately 84% of them counted one time only. Around 1.3% of the sample is held by the ten biggest clonotypes. The sequenced sample was peripheral blood, obtained before any cancer treatment. Receptor source: a female donor aged 60 or older with stage I lung adenocarcinoma.

The V and J genes are TRBV4-3 and TRBJ2-7; the D gene could be TRBD1 or TRBD2 (5 bases each). Per germline, CDR1 LGHNA and CDR2 YSLEER. The CDR3 length is 11 residues. The ends were cut back, 4 bases at V and 5 bases at J, with 6 bases in the middle. The CDR3 DNA reads as TGCGCCAGCAGCCGAGGGGACGAGCAGTACTTC. Its protein is CASSRGDEQYF.

The V gene is TRBV2, the J gene TRBJ2-7, with D unclear. The V gene lost 9 bases and the J gene lost 0 bases, with 9 bases spanning the gap. The germline V gene has CDR1 SNHLY and CDR2 FYNNEI. CDR3 length: 12 residues. CDR3 nucleotides: TGTGCCAGAGGTTGGAGCTCCTACGAGCAGTACTTC. It encodes CARGWSSYEQYF.

The V call is TRBV7-9, the J call TRBJ2-3, with 11 nucleotides matching TRBD1. Germline V lookup: CDR1 SEHNR, CDR2 FQNEAQ (reference sequence). This CDR3 comprises 15 residues. V lost 4 bases and J lost 6; bases outside the gene matches: 6. The CDR3 DNA reads TGTGCCAGCAGCTCCCGGGACAGGGGGGATGATACGCAGTATTTT. Translation gives CASSSRDRGDDTQYF.

The chain combines TRBV19 with TRBJ2-3; 10 bases are shared with TRBD2. The CDR3 contains 15 residues. In germline, CDR1 is LNHDA, CDR2 SQIVND (reference sequence). The J segment lost 6 bases and the V segment lost 6 bases, leaving 9 bases of the junction unmatched. The CDR3 nucleotides read TGTGCCAGTAGCCCTTTAGCGGGGGGAGCTGATACGCAGTATTTT. This encodes CASSPLAGGADTQYF.

The chain recombines TRBV4-3 with TRBJ1-1; 10 bases fit TRBD1. This CDR3 has 17 amino acids. V shed 0 bases, J shed 5 bases, and the junction held 9 bases outside the gene matches. CDR1 LGHNA and CDR2 YSLEER come from the germline V gene. CDR3 residues: CASSQDLRDRGGTEAFF. DNA for the CDR3: TGCGCCAGCAGCCAAGATCTTAGGGACAGGGGAGGGACTGAAGCTTTCTTT.

This sequence joins TRBV7-2 and TRBJ2-1, with 15 bases identical to TRBD2. CDR1 is SGHTA and CDR2 is FQGNSA in the germline V gene. CDR3 length: 17 residues. Unmatched junction bases numbered 11, after V lost 5 bases and J lost 9 bases. The CDR3 loop reads CASSVSSGTSGRFEQFF. In nucleotides, the CDR3 is TGTGCCAGCAGCGTCAGCTCCGGGACTAGCGGGAGGTTTGAGCAGTTCTTC.

The chain employs TRBV7-2 and TRBJ2-1; weak D call: TRBD1 (6 bases). The CDR3 has 15 amino acids. The germline V gene encodes CDR1 SGHTA and CDR2 FQGNSA. Trimming shortened V by 1 base and J by 7 bases, and 14 bases separated the two germline ends. The CDR3 region is CASSLDVGGQNEQFF. In DNA, the CDR3 is TGTGCCAGCAGCTTAGATGTAGGAGGACAGAATGAGCAGTTCTTC.

The J gene is TRBJ1-2, the V gene TRBV2; 10 bases line up with TRBD1. The V segment lost 5 bases and the J segment 4 bases; nucleotides outside the gene matches: 7. Looked up from germline, CDR1 is SNHLY and CDR2 is FYNNEI. This CDR3 is built from 15 residues. In DNA form, the CDR3 reads TGTGCCAGCAGTCAAGGGACAGGGGATGTCTATGGCTACACCTTC. This gives the protein CASSQGTGDVYGYTF.

The chain couples TRBV2 to TRBJ2-3; the match to TRBD2 covers 11 bases. The CDR3 loop spans 18 amino acids. With 4 bases clipped from V and 6 bases from J, the junction kept 15 bases outside the gene matches. Germline V CDR1 and CDR2: SNHLY, FYNNEI. CDR3 nucleotides: TGTGCCAGCAGTGCTACAGGGCGTAGCGGGAGGGCCAGGGATACGCAGTATTTT. Translating it yields CASSATGRSGRARDTQYF.

This chain connects TRBV2 to TRBJ2-4, with a weak D call TRBD1 (5 bases). This CDR3 is built from 15 residues. Trimming removed 6 bases from V and 0 bases from J, with 12 bases in between. Germline lookup yields CDR1 SNHLY and CDR2 FYNNEI. For the CDR3, the DNA is TGTGCCAGCAGGGGTAGGGGTCTAGCCAAAAACATTCAGTACTTC. The encoded protein is CASRGRGLAKNIQYF. Filled out from reference TRBV2 and TRBJ2-4, the complete variable domain reads EPEVTQTPSHQVTQMGQEVILRCVPISNHLYFYWYRQILGQKVEFLVSFYNNEISEKSEIFDDQFSVERPDGSNFTLKIRSTKLEDSAMYFCASRGRGLAKNIQYFGAGTRLSVL.

V usage is TRBV5-1 and J usage is TRBJ2-1; D not resolved. V was pared by 0 bases and J by 8 bases, with 3 bases between. Per germline, CDR1 SGHRS and CDR2 YFSETQ. The CDR3 sequence is 11 residues long. CDR3: CASSLEHEQFF. The CDR3 DNA reads TGCGCCAGCAGCTTGGAACATGAGCAGTTCTTC.

This clone showed up just a few times. Here the CDR3 reads CASRPTDRGVGGQYF. CDR3 nucleotides: TGTGCCAGCAGGCCGACAGACAGGGGCGTAGGGGGGCAGTACTTC. The chain combines TRBV27 with TRBJ2-7; TRBD1 aligns across 8 bases. The CDR3 contains 15 residues. Germline loops: CDR1 MNHEY, CDR2 SMNVEV (reference sequence). V was pared by 6 bases and J by 9 bases, with 16 bases of the junction left unmatched.

The chain employs TRBV5-1 and TRBJ2-2; D is undetermined. V dropped 0 bases and J dropped 5 bases, with 11 bases sitting between them. The V gene's germline CDR1 is SGHRS and CDR2 YFSETQ. This CDR3 contains 15 residues. CDR3 nucleotides: TGCGCCAGCAGCTTGGCCGTGGCAGCAACCGGGGAGCTGTTTTTT. This encodes CASSLAVAATGELFF.

This rearrangement joins TRBV9 to TRBJ1-6; D not certain. Germline V CDR1 and CDR2: SGDLS, YYNGEE. The length of the CDR3 is 16 residues. V was shortened by 0 bases and J by 9 bases, with 16 bases between the two germline ends. The CDR3 reads CASSVEASAIVSPLHF. The CDR3 bases are TGTGCCAGCAGCGTAGAGGCTTCGGCCATTGTTTCACCCCTCCACTTT. Using reference TRBV9 and TRBJ1-6 for the parts outside the CDR3, the full variable domain is DSGVTQTPKHLITATGQRVTLRCSPRSGDLSVYWYQQSLDQGLQFLIQYYNGEERAKGNILERFSAQQFPDLHSELNLSSLELGDSALYFCASSVEASAIVSPLHFGNGTRLTVT.

The chain employs TRBV9 and TRBJ1-2; weak D call: TRBD1 (5 bases). The V end was cut by 3 bases, the J end by 2 bases, with 29 bases between. CDR1 and CDR2 from the germline V gene are SGDLS and YYNGEE. CDR3 size: 20 residues. Here the CDR3 reads CASSANPGNGDGGWNYGYTF. CDR3 nucleotide sequence: TGTGCCAGCAGCGCAAATCCAGGGAACGGCGACGGAGGATGGAACTATGGCTACACCTTC.

The chain carries TRBV6-1 and TRBJ2-1; D ambiguous. V was cut by 2 bases and J by 12 bases, with 17 bases left in between. Germline V gene lookup returns CDR1 MNHNS and CDR2 SASEGT. This CDR3 comprises 14 residues. The CDR3 spells CASSENPGTLWQFF. CDR3 in DNA: TGTGCCAGCAGTGAAAACCCTGGTACTTTATGGCAGTTCTTC.

The genes are TRBV19 and TRBJ2-3, with TRBD2 identical over 12 bases. Germline V lookup: CDR1 LNHDA, CDR2 SQIVND (reference sequence). Germline trimming cut 2 bases from V and 3 bases from J; bases unmatched to any gene: 0. The CDR3 consists of 15 residues. The CDR3 region is CASSILAGGTDTQYF. CDR3 coding DNA: TGTGCCAGTAGTATACTAGCGGGGGGGACAGATACGCAGTATTTT.

This chain joins TRBV27 and TRBJ2-3, with 9 bases identical to TRBD1. The V and J ends lost 9 bases and 5 bases, in that order; junction bases with no gene match: 6. Looked up from germline, CDR1 is MNHEY and CDR2 is SMNVEV (reference sequence). This CDR3 has 13 residues. The DNA for the CDR3 is TGTGCCAGTAGACAGGGGGGACTAGATACGCAGTATTTT. It specifies CASRQGGLDTQYF.

V usage is TRBV5-4 and J usage is TRBJ2-2, with 7 bases that match TRBD2. The trim removed 4 bases at V and 5 bases at J, leaving 17 bases unmatched. Germline lookup yields CDR1 SGHNT and CDR2 YYREEE (reference sequence). CDR3 length: 18 amino acids. The CDR3 DNA sequence: TGTGCCAGCAGCCCCTATGGGCGGGAGAGGTCGGGGACCGGGGAGCTGTTTTTT. Protein: CASSPYGRERSGTGELFF. The whole variable domain, filled in from reference TRBV5-4 and TRBJ2-2, reads ETGVTQSPTHLIKTRGQQVTLRCSSQSGHNTVSWYQQALGQGPQFIFQYYREEENGRGNFPPRFSGLQFPNYSSELNVNALELDDSALYLCASSPYGRERSGTGELFFGEGSRLTVL.

In its sample, this clone was seen once. The chain recombines TRBV5-4 with TRBJ2-5, with D perhaps being TRBD1 or TRBD2 (6 bases each). This CDR3 region has 15 residues. Germline-derived CDR1 and CDR2 are SGHNT and YYREEE (reference sequence). V shed 4 bases and J shed 5 bases, with 18 bases lying between them. This CDR3 is CASSGARGQGETQYF. For the CDR3, the DNA is TGTGCCAGCAGCGGGGCCCGGGGGCAGGGGGAGACCCAGTACTTC.

This chain links TRBV29-1 with TRBJ2-7, with 10 bases lining up with TRBD2. The CDR3 sequence is 15 residues long. The trim removed 4 bases at V and 2 bases at J, leaving 8 bases unmatched. Germline values: CDR1 SQVTM, CDR2 ANQGSEA. This CDR3 is CSVGLGTSATYEQYF. Here the CDR3 DNA reads TGCAGCGTTGGATTGGGGACTAGCGCAACCTACGAGCAGTACTTC.

The chain couples TRBV11-3 to TRBJ1-4, with a weak D call TRBD1 (6 bases). CDR1 SGHNT and CDR2 YENEEA come from the germline V gene. The CDR3 is made up of 14 amino acids. V was cut by 6 bases and J by 8 bases, with 16 bases left in between. CDR3 DNA: TGTGCCAGCAGTTCACAGGGCCGGAGGGAAAAACTGTTTTTT. Encoded protein: CASSSQGRREKLFF.

The CDR3 region is CASSWRRGNEQFF. The DNA of the CDR3 is TGTGCCAGTAGCTGGCGCCGGGGGAATGAGCAGTTCTTC. The rearrangement uses TRBV19 and TRBJ2-1; TRBD2 might be the D (6 bases). CDR1 LNHDA and CDR2 SQIVND come from the germline V gene (reference sequence). Trimming removed 6 bases from V and 7 bases from J, with 13 bases in between. CDR3 length: 13 amino acids.